This passage covers 27 T cell receptor beta chains from one sample sequenced in a study of blood T cell repertoires in COVID-19. Method: immunoSEQ multiplex PCR; TCRdb's copy keeps in-frame clones and lacks some. Here the sample spans more than 85,000 clones, approximately 88% being singletons. Sequenced sample: peripheral blood. These receptors were obtained from an older woman with acute or convalescent COVID-19.

In its sample, this clone was seen once. The gene calls are TRBV6-2 or TRBV6-3 and TRBJ1-5; a weak D match, TRBD1 (5 bases). The CDR3 has 16 amino acids. V was trimmed by 2 bases and J by 0 bases, leaving 11 bases between them. The germline V gene has CDR1 MNHEY and CDR2 SVGEGT. CDR3 sequence: CASSYVRQLSNQPQHF. DNA for the CDR3: TGTGCCAGCAGTTACGTCCGACAGCTTAGCAATCAGCCCCAGCATTTT.

The rearrangement uses TRBV19 and TRBJ2-2; TRBD1 is a possible D gene (5 bases). The CDR3 is made up of 13 amino acids. Per the germline V gene, CDR1 is LNHDA and CDR2 is SQIVND (reference sequence). The germline V and J ends were trimmed by 6 bases and 3 bases, with 8 bases remaining between them. CDR3 DNA: TGTGCCAGTAGAAGACAGTACACCGGGGAGCTGTTTTTT. Translating gives CASRRQYTGELFF.

This chain joins TRBV3-1 (or the pseudogene TRBV3-2) and TRBJ1-2; D is undetermined. CDR1 LGHDT and CDR2 YNNKEL come from the germline V gene (reference sequence). The CDR3 is made up of 14 amino acids. With 1 base removed from V and 4 bases from J, the gap between germline ends came to 10 bases. CDR3 sequence: CASSQVGSPYGYTF. The DNA for the CDR3 is TGTGCCAGCAGCCAAGTCGGTTCCCCCTATGGCTACACCTTC.

The CDR3 reads CASSFQGEDYGYTF. CDR3 nucleotide sequence: TGTGCCAGCAGCTTCCAGGGGGAAGACTATGGCTACACCTTC. V usage is TRBV7-9 and J usage is TRBJ1-2; 7 bases are a match to TRBD1. Trimming at V came to 3 bases and at J to 3 bases, leaving 4 bases not matched to a gene. The CDR3 consists of 14 residues. The germline V gene encodes CDR1 SEHNR and CDR2 FQNEAQ (reference sequence).

The V and J genes are TRBV6-5 and TRBJ1-5; TRBD1 matches at 8 bases. This CDR3 is 15 amino acids long. Germline V gene sequence: CDR1 MNHEY, CDR2 SVGAGI. After removal of 6 bases from V and 5 bases from J, the junction contained 9 bases not matched to a gene. The CDR3 reads CASSPVPGGDQPQHF. The CDR3 nucleotides are TGTGCCAGCAGCCCCGTGCCAGGGGGCGATCAGCCCCAGCATTTT.

J is TRBJ1-6 and V is TRBV3-1 (or the pseudogene TRBV3-2), with a tentative D call TRBD1 (6 bases). CDR1 is LGHDT and CDR2 is YNNKEL in the germline V gene (reference sequence). V was shortened by 4 bases and J by 9 bases, with 10 bases between the two germline ends. This CDR3 is built from 13 residues. The CDR3 coding sequence is TGTGCCAGCAGCCCAGGGGAGGGTTCACCCCTCCACTTT. Encoded protein: CASSPGEGSPLHF.

The genes are TRBV30 and TRBJ1-5; D unresolved. The V gene's germline CDR1 is GTSNPN and CDR2 SVGIG (reference sequence). The CDR3 is made up of 13 amino acids. V lost 0 bases, J lost 8 bases, and 11 bases lay in between. The CDR3 DNA follows: TGTGCCTGGAGTGTTCGGGGTTCAGAGCCCCAGCATTTT. Encoded protein: CAWSVRGSEPQHF.

The J gene is TRBJ1-4, the V gene TRBV2, with D uncertain. This CDR3 is 14 amino acids long. V shed 10 bases and J shed 2 bases, with 14 bases lying between them. Germline CDR1 is SNHLY and CDR2 is FYNNEI. In DNA, the CDR3 is TGTGCCACCAGCGTGGGCGCGACTAATGAAAAACTGTTTTTT. It yields the protein CATSVGATNEKLFF.

This chain connects TRBV16 to TRBJ1-2, with a tentative D call TRBD1 (6 bases). The CDR3 consists of 15 residues. Germline CDR1 and CDR2: KGHSY and FQNENV. V was pared by 0 bases and J by 3 bases, with 11 bases between. This CDR3 reads CASSQSSGGYYGYTF. For the CDR3, the DNA is TGTGCCAGCAGCCAATCTTCGGGGGGCTACTATGGCTACACCTTC.

Concerning this clone: One junction end disagrees with the germline gene, perhaps due to a read error. The chain uses TRBV7-7 and TRBJ2-2; D unclear. This CDR3 comprises 17 residues. Per the germline V gene, CDR1 is SSHAT and CDR2 is FNYEAQ (reference sequence). This CDR3 reads CASSPNPGRMSTGELFF. Written as DNA, the CDR3 is TGTGCTAGCAGTCCAAACCCTGGCAGGATGAGCACCGGGGAGCTGTTTTTT. The complete variable domain, with remaining parts taken from reference TRBV7-7 and TRBJ2-2, reads GAGVSQSPRYKVTKRGQDVTLRCDPISSHATLYWYQQALGQGPEFLTYFNYEAQPDKSGLPSDRFSAERPEGSISTLTIQRTEQRDSAMYRCASSPNPGRMSTGELFFGEGSRLTVL.

The V gene is TRBV11-2, the J gene TRBJ1-4; possibly TRBD1 for D (5 bases). Trimming removed 5 bases at V and 11 bases at J, with 18 bases between. The germline V gene encodes CDR1 SGHAT and CDR2 FQNNGV. This CDR3 comprises 14 residues. CDR3 residues: CASSTSGTPGKLFF. In DNA form, the CDR3 reads TGTGCCAGCAGCACGTCCGGGACTCCCGGGAAACTGTTTTTT.

This clone was seen once. This sequence joins TRBV4-2 and TRBJ2-5; 9 bases fit TRBD2. CDR1 and CDR2 (germline): LGHNA, YNFKEQ. The CDR3 consists of 16 residues. The V gene end was trimmed by 1 base and the J gene end by 4 bases; junction bases not matched to a gene: 7. CDR3 region: CASSQGPAGGPETQYF. CDR3 in DNA: TGTGCCAGCAGCCAAGGCCCGGCGGGGGGGCCAGAGACCCAGTACTTC.

Ten or more counts support this clone. The V and J genes are TRBV29-1 and TRBJ1-1; the D gene is possibly TRBD1 (5 bases). The V end was cut by 8 bases, the J end by 1 base, with 11 bases between. This CDR3 spans 12 amino acids. Germline CDR1 is SQVTM and CDR2 is ANQGSEA. The CDR3 loop is CSQWGRNTEAFF. The CDR3 DNA follows: TGCAGCCAATGGGGCAGGAACACTGAAGCTTTCTTT.

The chain links TRBV11-3 to TRBJ2-3; D is uncertain. Germline lookup yields CDR1 SGHNT and CDR2 YENEEA. V was cut by 3 bases and J by 5 bases, with 15 bases left in between. The CDR3 is 15 residues long. Here the CDR3 DNA reads TGTGCCAGCAGCTTTTCGAACGGGTTGGAAGATACGCAGTATTTT. This encodes CASSFSNGLEDTQYF.

This sequence joins TRBV19 and TRBJ1-1; D unresolved. The ends were cut back, 3 bases at V and 2 bases at J, with 7 bases in the middle. Germline CDR1 is LNHDA and CDR2 is SQIVND (reference sequence). The CDR3 is 13 amino acids. CDR3 sequence (DNA): TGTGCCAGTAGTATGAAGCGAAACACTGAAGCTTTCTTT. This gives the protein CASSMKRNTEAFF.

The chain employs TRBV2 and TRBJ1-2; tentative D call: TRBD1 (5 bases). This CDR3 comprises 14 residues. V was trimmed by 2 bases and J by 1 base, leaving 8 bases between them. CDR1 is SNHLY, CDR2 FYNNEI, per germline. The CDR3 loop is CASSESGLNYGYTF. CDR3 nucleotide sequence: TGTGCCAGCAGTGAATCAGGGCTTAACTATGGCTACACCTTC. Together with reference TRBV2 and TRBJ1-2, the CDR3 gives the full variable domain: EPEVTQTPSHQVTQMGQEVILRCVPISNHLYFYWYRQILGQKVEFLVSFYNNEISEKSEIFDDQFSVERPDGSNFTLKIRSTKLEDSAMYFCASSESGLNYGYTFGSGTRLTVV.

J is TRBJ2-7 and V is TRBV28; unclear D gene. The CDR3 contains 14 residues. The V gene lost 5 bases and the J gene lost 2 bases, with 13 bases spanning the gap. The germline V gene has CDR1 MDHEN and CDR2 SYDVKM. CDR3 amino acids: CASSPSGPAYEQYF. CDR3 coding DNA: TGTGCCAGCAGTCCCAGTGGGCCTGCCTACGAGCAGTACTTC. Full variable domain (outside the CDR3, taken from reference TRBV28 and TRBJ2-7): DVKVTQSSRYLVKRTGEKVFLECVQDMDHENMFWYRQDPGLGLRLIYFSYDVKMKEKGDIPEGYSVSREKKERFSLILESASTNQTSMYLCASSPSGPAYEQYFGPGTRLTVT.

CDR3 sequence: CAWNRVENGYTF. In DNA, the CDR3 is TGTGCCTGGAACAGGGTGGAGAATGGCTACACCTTC. The chain carries TRBV30 and TRBJ1-2; D possibly corresponds to TRBD1 (6 bases). Looked up from germline, CDR1 is GTSNPN and CDR2 is SVGIG (reference sequence). CDR3 size: 12 residues. Trimming stripped 4 bases from V and 6 bases from J, with 12 bases between.

The V gene is TRBV5-1, the J gene TRBJ1-4; TRBD1 might be the D (5 bases). The length of the CDR3 is 14 residues. The germline V and J ends were trimmed by 3 bases and 7 bases, with 13 bases remaining between them. The germline V gene encodes CDR1 SGHRS and CDR2 YFSETQ. The CDR3, as DNA: TGCGCCAGCAGCTGGGGGGGTGGAGGTGAAAAACTGTTTTTT. Protein sequence: CASSWGGGGEKLFF.

This clone was seen more than once but under ten times. This sequence joins TRBV5-6 and TRBJ1-2; D ambiguous. CDR1 and CDR2 from the germline V gene are SGHDT and YYEEEE. CDR3 length equals 16 residues. Between the trimmed V and J ends, which lost 0 bases and 3 bases, there was a span of 15 bases. The CDR3 loop reads CASSLDSTLMDYGYTF. As DNA, the CDR3 is TGTGCCAGCAGCTTGGACTCGACACTTATGGACTATGGCTACACCTTC.

The gene calls are TRBV4-1 and TRBJ1-1, with 7 nucleotides matching TRBD1. The CDR3 covers 16 residues. Trimming cost V 4 bases and J 2 bases; bases outside gene matches: 10. Germline assignment: CDR1 MGHRA and CDR2 YSYEKL. CDR3 amino acids: CASSRERQGGNTEAFF. DNA of the CDR3: TGCGCCAGCAGCCGAGAGAGACAGGGAGGCAACACTGAAGCTTTCTTT.

J is TRBJ1-5 and V is TRBV5-1; D ambiguous. Germline V gene sequence: CDR1 SGHRS, CDR2 YFSETQ. The CDR3 spans 14 residues. V lost 0 bases, J lost 3 bases, and 7 bases lay in between. DNA of the CDR3: TGCGCCAGCAGCTTGGGTACAGACAATCAGCCCCAGCATTTT. It encodes CASSLGTDNQPQHF.

The CDR3 coding sequence is TGTGCCTGGAGTATCGCCGTCTCAGGGGGCGCGGGTGGCTACACCTTC. It yields the protein CAWSIAVSGGAGGYTF. The V gene is TRBV30, the J gene TRBJ1-2; TRBD1 matches at 8 bases. V lost 2 bases and J lost 7; bases outside the gene matches: 15. The CDR3 is 16 amino acids. CDR1 is GTSNPN, CDR2 SVGIG, per germline (reference sequence).

The rearrangement links TRBV6-2 or TRBV6-3 to TRBJ1-1; D is unclear. The CDR3 sequence is 13 residues long. Deletions cut 2 bases from V and 13 bases from J, with 17 bases between. Germline CDR1 MNHEY, CDR2 SVGEGT. CDR3 sequence reads: CASSYEAVGSVFF. The DNA of the CDR3 is TGTGCCAGCAGTTACGAGGCAGTCGGTTCAGTTTTCTTT.

This CDR3 is CASRLRTGRDNSPLHF. For the CDR3, the DNA is TGTGCCAGCAGGCTCAGGACAGGGAGGGATAATTCACCCCTCCACTTT. The rearrangement links TRBV28 to TRBJ1-6; 8 bases line up with TRBD1. The length of the CDR3 is 16 residues. Germline assignment: CDR1 MDHEN and CDR2 SYDVKM. V trimming: 6 bases; J trimming: 5 bases; junction bases outside the gene matches: 9.

This rearrangement joins TRBV3-1 (or the pseudogene TRBV3-2) to TRBJ2-2; perhaps TRBD2 as D (6 bases). Germline-derived CDR1 and CDR2 are LGHDT and YNNKEL (reference sequence). Trimming took 4 bases from V and 4 from J, leaving 10 bases between them. The CDR3 is 14 amino acids. The CDR3 DNA reads TGTGCCAGCAGCCGCAAGGGAGGCACCGGGGAGCTGTTTTTT. Translation: CASSRKGGTGELFF.

This clone was counted a single time. The DNA of the CDR3 is TGTGCCAGCAGTCCTCGACAGGGCGGCAATCAGCCCCAGCATTTT. This translates into CASSPRQGGNQPQHF. The rearrangement joins TRBV28 to TRBJ1-5; 7 bases are a match to TRBD1. After removal of 5 bases from V and 2 bases from J, the junction contained 6 bases not matched to a gene. CDR3 length equals 15 residues. Germline assignment: CDR1 MDHEN and CDR2 SYDVKM.